This T cell receptor beta chain derives from a study of cytomegalovirus exposure and HLA in healthy donors. Per germline, CDR1 SGHTA and CDR2 FQGNSA. The length of the CDR3 is 15 residues. V was cut by 2 bases and J by 2 bases, with 13 bases left in between. The PCR contained 60 Vbeta and 13 Jbeta primers. Sequenced by immunoSEQ multiplex PCR; TCRdb stores in-frame clones only, minus some. Of 95,000 to 110,000 clones in the sample, roughly three quarters were seen once. The TCR sequence derives from a woman between 18 and 30 years old in good health and CMV-seropositive. Sequencing input: PBMCs. V usage is TRBV7-2 and J usage is TRBJ2-7, with a possible D match to TRBD1 (5 bases). CDR3 residues: CASSLSARVPYEQYF. The DNA for the CDR3 is TGTGCCAGCAGCTTAAGCGCCAGGGTACCCTACGAGCAGTACTTC.